This TCR beta chain was sequenced during a study of CD8 T cells in Susac syndrome. The CDR3 extends over 14 amino acids. Germline CDR1 reads SGHNT; CDR2 reads YYREEE (reference sequence). V was trimmed by 4 bases and J by 10 bases, leaving 18 bases between them. cDNA came from about 0.5 to 1 ug RNA primed by random hexamers. Each CDR3 protein is one row after TCRdb ran MiXCR on the immunoSEQ multiplex PCR reads. Of under 80,000 distinct CDR3 sequences listed, approximately 94% are singletons. Sequencing was done on a sample of CD4+ T cells from PBMCs. This TCR came from a human donor with Susac syndrome. V usage is TRBV5-4 and J usage is TRBJ2-1; D ambiguous. CDR3 sequence (DNA): TGTGCCAGCAGCACGGAAGCCAGTTTGACAGAGCAGTTCTTC. Its translation is CASSTEASLTEQFF.